The 24 T cell receptor beta chains given below trace back to one sample, sequenced in a study of blood T cell repertoires in COVID-19. Data came from immunoSEQ multiplex PCR; TCRdb stores just in-frame clones and leaves some out. In the table there are 55,000 to 75,000 clones, roughly 81% of which are singletons. The material sequenced was peripheral blood. These receptors originate from a human donor in a cohort sampled during active COVID-19.

The chain links TRBV27 to TRBJ2-1; 9 bases line up with TRBD2. CDR1 MNHEY and CDR2 SMNVEV come from the germline V gene (reference sequence). The CDR3 loop spans 15 amino acids. The J segment lost 8 bases and the V segment lost 4 bases, leaving 9 bases of the junction unmatched. DNA for the CDR3: TGTGCCAGCAGTTATAGCGGGAGAACGGGGTATGAGCAGTTCTTC. Amino acid sequence: CASSYSGRTGYEQFF.

This chain connects TRBV6-6 to TRBJ1-4; D is uncertain. V was shortened by 6 bases and J by 7 bases, with 15 bases between the two germline ends. Germline V lookup: CDR1 MNHNY, CDR2 SVGAGI (reference sequence). The CDR3 consists of 14 residues. The CDR3 is CASSLTPAGEKLFF. DNA of the CDR3: TGTGCCAGCAGCCTGACACCTGCTGGTGAAAAACTGTTTTTT.

This rearrangement joins TRBV19 to TRBJ1-4, with TRBD1 matching over 9 bases. The germline V gene has CDR1 LNHDA and CDR2 SQIVND (reference sequence). The CDR3 has 15 residues. After removal of 10 bases from V and 3 bases from J, the junction contained 9 bases not matched to a gene. CDR3 coding DNA: TGTGCCACTCTGGACAGGGGAGGCCCTAATGAAAAACTGTTTTTT. This gives the protein CATLDRGGPNEKLFF.

The table lists this clone with a few counts. This chain joins TRBV24-1 and TRBJ2-1; 11 bases fit TRBD1. Germline trimming cut 6 bases from V and 9 bases from J; bases unmatched to any gene: 9. The CDR3 is 15 residues long. Germline loops: CDR1 KGHDR, CDR2 SFDVKD. CDR3 sequence (DNA): TGTGCCACCAGTACAGGGACAGGGGGGTTGGCTGAGCAGTTCTTC. It translates to CATSTGTGGLAEQFF.

V gene TRBV13 combines with J gene TRBJ1-1; tentative D call: TRBD1 (6 bases). The CDR3 contains 14 residues. CDR1 and CDR2 from the germline V gene are PRHDT and FYEKMQ (reference sequence). The V end lost 9 bases, the J end lost 0 bases, and 14 bases lay between the germline ends. This chain's CDR3 is CARSGVGMNTEAFF. For the CDR3, the DNA is TGTGCCAGATCAGGGGTGGGAATGAACACTGAAGCTTTCTTT.

This clone was recorded a few times. The rearrangement uses TRBV28 and TRBJ1-5, with D perhaps matching TRBD1 (6 bases). The CDR3 is made up of 13 amino acids. Trimming stripped 7 bases from V and 3 bases from J, with 10 bases between. Germline assignment: CDR1 MDHEN and CDR2 SYDVKM. The CDR3 spells CASMDSFNQPQHF. CDR3 bases: TGTGCCAGCATGGACAGCTTCAATCAGCCCCAGCATTTT.

The CDR3 region is CASRLAGAYNEQFF. The DNA for the CDR3 is TGCGCCAGCAGGCTGGCCGGAGCCTACAATGAGCAGTTCTTC. This chain uses TRBV5-1 with TRBJ2-1; D call uncertain. V was cut by 5 bases and J by 2 bases, with 11 bases left in between. The CDR3 consists of 14 residues. The germline V gene has CDR1 SGHRS and CDR2 YFSETQ.

The chain is built from TRBV28 and TRBJ1-4; no reliable D call. The CDR3 extends over 14 amino acids. Germline V gives CDR1 MDHEN, CDR2 SYDVKM. Trimming cost V 6 bases and J 7 bases, with 15 bases left between them. Here the CDR3 reads CASRAAGPGEKLFF. The CDR3, as DNA: TGTGCCAGCAGGGCAGCGGGTCCGGGTGAAAAACTGTTTTTT.

The gene calls are TRBV18 and TRBJ1-2; the match to TRBD1 covers 8 bases. Germline V gives CDR1 KGHSH, CDR2 LQKENI. The CDR3 is made up of 17 amino acids. V was pared by 2 bases and J by 7 bases, with 15 bases of the junction left unmatched. As DNA, the CDR3 is TGTGCCAGCTCACCATCGACAGGGGCCAGCCGGGTGGGTGGCTACACCTTC. It codes for CASSPSTGASRVGGYTF.

A single count supports this clone. V gene TRBV5-1 combines with J gene TRBJ2-7; 7 nucleotides align to TRBD1. V trimming: 4 bases; J trimming: 5 bases; junction bases outside the gene matches: 9. The V gene's germline CDR1 is SGHRS and CDR2 YFSETQ. This CDR3 spans 14 amino acids. The CDR3 sequence: CASSPRGHFDEQYF. The CDR3 bases are TGCGCCAGCAGCCCAAGGGGGCATTTCGACGAGCAGTACTTC.

The rearrangement links TRBV11-1 to TRBJ2-1, with 11 bases aligning to TRBD2. The germline V gene encodes CDR1 SGHAT and CDR2 FQDESV (reference sequence). The length of the CDR3 is 14 residues. Trimming removed 4 bases from V and 7 bases from J; junction bases left unmatched: 3. Here the CDR3 reads CASSYSGRANEQFF. CDR3 in DNA: TGTGCCAGCAGCTATAGCGGGAGGGCGAATGAGCAGTTCTTC.

This clone was observed a few times. The V call is TRBV7-9, the J call TRBJ2-3, with 7 bases that match TRBD2. The germline gives CDR1 SEHNR, CDR2 FQNEAQ (reference sequence). The CDR3 is 17 residues long. The V and J ends lost 5 bases and 6 bases, in that order; junction bases with no gene match: 17. This CDR3 reads CASSHGSAGARTDTQYF. Here the CDR3 DNA reads TGTGCCAGCAGCCATGGCTCTGCGGGAGCGAGGACCGATACGCAGTATTTT.

The chain links TRBV6-1 to TRBJ1-1; D possibly corresponds to TRBD1 (5 bases). Trimming shortened V by 1 base and J by 1 base, and 7 bases separated the two germline ends. Germline V CDR1 and CDR2: MNHNS, SASEGT. CDR3 length: 14 residues. CDR3: CASSEGQWNTEAFF. The DNA for the CDR3 is TGTGCCAGCAGTGAAGGACAGTGGAACACTGAAGCTTTCTTT.

The sample holds a few counts of this clone. The chain combines TRBV3-1 (or the pseudogene TRBV3-2) with TRBJ2-3; 9 bases align to TRBD2. CDR3 size: 15 residues. V gave up 6 bases and J gave up 1 base; unmatched junction bases: 5. The germline V gene encodes CDR1 LGHDT and CDR2 YNNKEL (reference sequence). This CDR3 is CASRLSGSGTDTQYF. In nucleotides, the CDR3 is TGTGCCAGCAGACTTAGCGGGAGCGGCACAGATACGCAGTATTTT.

This chain links TRBV5-4 with TRBJ2-3; D is perhaps TRBD1 (6 bases). The CDR3 contains 14 residues. Germline CDR1 SGHNT, CDR2 YYREEE (reference sequence). V lost 3 bases and J 3 bases, leaving 11 bases between the germline ends. CDR3 loop: CASSSGTSTDTQYF. The DNA for the CDR3 is TGTGCCAGCAGCTCCGGGACAAGTACAGATACGCAGTATTTT.

V gene TRBV7-9 combines with J gene TRBJ2-7, with D possibly being TRBD1 (6 bases). Germline-derived CDR1 and CDR2 are SEHNR and FQNEAQ (reference sequence). V lost 6 bases and J lost 3, with 21 bases in between. The CDR3 covers 16 residues. CDR3 in DNA: TGTGCCAGCAGGCGCAGCACGGGGCTACAGGGCTACGAGCAGTACTTC. Protein sequence: CASRRSTGLQGYEQYF.

The chain carries TRBV7-2 and TRBJ1-4; 7 bases match TRBD1. The CDR3 spans 13 residues. CDR1 SGHTA and CDR2 FQGNSA come from the germline V gene. Trimming removed 5 bases from V and 7 bases from J; junction bases left unmatched: 4. CDR3 region: CASSVRQGEKLFF. CDR3 in DNA: TGTGCCAGCAGCGTTCGACAGGGTGAAAAACTGTTTTTT.

This clone was seen more than once but under ten times. The rearrangement uses TRBV5-1 and TRBJ2-1; D possibly corresponds to TRBD2 (6 bases). The CDR3 spans 15 residues. The germline gives CDR1 SGHRS, CDR2 YFSETQ. The V gene lost 3 bases and the J gene lost 4 bases, with 14 bases spanning the gap. CDR3 nucleotides: TGCGCCAGCAGCTGGGGACTCACCCCTTACAATGAGCAGTTCTTC. This gives the protein CASSWGLTPYNEQFF.

The gene calls are TRBV18 and TRBJ2-4, with D possibly matching TRBD2 (5 bases). CDR1 is KGHSH, CDR2 LQKENI, per germline. The length of the CDR3 is 12 residues. Trimming took 6 bases from V and 4 from J, leaving 7 bases between them. CDR3 sequence (DNA): TGTGCCAGCTCCCCGGGAAAAAACATTCAGTACTTC. It is translated as CASSPGKNIQYF.

This chain connects TRBV19 to TRBJ2-1; 9 nucleotides match TRBD2. Germline V gives CDR1 LNHDA, CDR2 SQIVND (reference sequence). This CDR3 is 13 amino acids long. The trim removed 5 bases at V and 6 bases at J, leaving 2 bases unmatched. For the CDR3, the DNA is TGTGCCAGTAGTGGGACTAGCCGCAATGAGCAGTTCTTC. Translated, it gives CASSGTSRNEQFF.

The J gene is TRBJ1-2, the V gene TRBV3-1 (or the pseudogene TRBV3-2), with D unresolved. Between the trimmed V and J ends, which lost 3 bases and 0 bases, there was a span of 11 bases. CDR3 length equals 15 residues. In germline, CDR1 is LGHDT, CDR2 YNNKEL (reference sequence). In nucleotides, the CDR3 is TGTGCCAGCAGCCAGAATCAGTATGCTAACTATGGCTACACCTTC. This sequence encodes CASSQNQYANYGYTF.

The chain combines TRBV5-4 with TRBJ1-1, with a weak D call TRBD1 (6 bases). In germline, CDR1 is SGHNT, CDR2 YYREEE (reference sequence). Trimming left V 4 bases short and J 9 bases short, with 13 bases between. The CDR3 has 12 residues. The CDR3 is CASSPPQGQAFF. In DNA, the CDR3 is TGTGCCAGCAGCCCCCCGCAGGGGCAAGCTTTCTTT.

This sequence joins TRBV5-1 and TRBJ2-3; TRBD2 aligns across 7 bases. Trimming took 0 bases from V and 2 from J; bases not matched to a gene: 6. CDR1 and CDR2 from the germline V gene are SGHRS and YFSETQ. The CDR3 has 16 residues. This chain's CDR3 is CASSLASGINTDTQYF. The CDR3 DNA sequence: TGCGCCAGCAGCTTGGCTAGCGGTATTAACACAGATACGCAGTATTTT.

The V call is TRBV19, the J call TRBJ2-7, with TRBD2 matching over 8 bases. V lost 9 bases and J lost 3; bases outside the gene matches: 13. This CDR3 is built from 15 residues. Looked up from germline, CDR1 is LNHDA and CDR2 is SQIVND (reference sequence). As DNA, the CDR3 is TGTGCCAGCTCCACTAGCGGCCGAACTAGCTACGAGCAGTACTTC. Its translation is CASSTSGRTSYEQYF.